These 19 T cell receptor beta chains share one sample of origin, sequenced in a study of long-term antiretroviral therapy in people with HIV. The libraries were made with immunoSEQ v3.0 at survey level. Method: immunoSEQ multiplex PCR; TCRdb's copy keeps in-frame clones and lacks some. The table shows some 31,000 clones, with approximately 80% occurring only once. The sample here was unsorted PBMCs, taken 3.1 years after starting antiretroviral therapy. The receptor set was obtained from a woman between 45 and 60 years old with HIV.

The CDR3 region has the DNA TGTGCCAGCAGCTTAATGGAAGCAGGGGTCGAGCAGTACTTC. It yields the protein CASSLMEAGVEQYF. The chain carries TRBV11-2 and TRBJ2-7, with a weak D call TRBD1 (6 bases). The CDR3 extends over 14 amino acids. Trimming removed 2 bases from V and 6 bases from J, with 14 bases in between. The V gene's germline CDR1 is SGHAT and CDR2 FQNNGV.

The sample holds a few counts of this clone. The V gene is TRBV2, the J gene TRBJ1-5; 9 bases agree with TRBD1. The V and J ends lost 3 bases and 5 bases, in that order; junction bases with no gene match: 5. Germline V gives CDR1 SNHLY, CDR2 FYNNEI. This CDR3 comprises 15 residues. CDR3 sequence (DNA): TGTGCCAGCAGTGACTTCCGGGACAGGGATCAGCCCCAGCATTTT. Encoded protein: CASSDFRDRDQPQHF.

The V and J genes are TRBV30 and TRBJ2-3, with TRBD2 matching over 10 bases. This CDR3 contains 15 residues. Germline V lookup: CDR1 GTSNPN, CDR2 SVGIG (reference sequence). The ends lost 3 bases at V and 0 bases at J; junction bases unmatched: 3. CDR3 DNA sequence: TGTGCCTGGAGACTAGCGGGGCCTAGCACAGATACGCAGTATTTT. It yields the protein CAWRLAGPSTDTQYF.

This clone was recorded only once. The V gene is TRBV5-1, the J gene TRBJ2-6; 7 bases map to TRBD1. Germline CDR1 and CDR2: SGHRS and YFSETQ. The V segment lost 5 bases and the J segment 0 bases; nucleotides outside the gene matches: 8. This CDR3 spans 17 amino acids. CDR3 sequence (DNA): TGCGCCAGCAGTTCCGGGACAGCAAGCTCTGGGGCCAACGTCCTGACTTTC. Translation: CASSSGTASSGANVLTF.

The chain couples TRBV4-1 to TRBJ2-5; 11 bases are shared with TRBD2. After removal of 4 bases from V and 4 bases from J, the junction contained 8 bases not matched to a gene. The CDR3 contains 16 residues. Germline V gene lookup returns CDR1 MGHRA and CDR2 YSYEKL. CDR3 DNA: TGCGCCAGCAGCCCCCTTAGCGGGGGGGCCAGAGAGACCCAGTACTTC. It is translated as CASSPLSGGARETQYF.

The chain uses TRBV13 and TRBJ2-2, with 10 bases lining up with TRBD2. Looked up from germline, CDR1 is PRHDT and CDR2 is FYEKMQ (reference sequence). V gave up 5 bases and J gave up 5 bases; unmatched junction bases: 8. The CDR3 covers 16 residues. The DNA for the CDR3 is TGTGCCAGCAGCCCCCCGTTAGCGGGGGGAACCGGGGAGCTGTTTTTT. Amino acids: CASSPPLAGGTGELFF.

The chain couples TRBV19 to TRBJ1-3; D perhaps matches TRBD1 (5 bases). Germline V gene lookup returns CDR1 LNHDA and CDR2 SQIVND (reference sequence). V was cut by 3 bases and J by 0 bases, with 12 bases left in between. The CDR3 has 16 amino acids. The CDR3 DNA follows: TGTGCCAGTAGTATCACTACAGGACTCTCTGGAAACACCATATATTTT. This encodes CASSITTGLSGNTIYF.

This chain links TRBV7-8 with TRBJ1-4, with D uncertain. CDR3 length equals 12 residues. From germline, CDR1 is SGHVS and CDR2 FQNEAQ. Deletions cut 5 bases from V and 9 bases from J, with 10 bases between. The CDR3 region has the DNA TGTGCCAGCAGCAAAGGAGACAAAAAACTGTTTTTT. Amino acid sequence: CASSKGDKKLFF.

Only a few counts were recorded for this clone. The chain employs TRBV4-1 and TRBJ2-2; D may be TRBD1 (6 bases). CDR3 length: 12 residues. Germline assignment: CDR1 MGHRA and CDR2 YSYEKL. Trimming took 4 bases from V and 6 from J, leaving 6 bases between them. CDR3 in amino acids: CASSRTAGELFF. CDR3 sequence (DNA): TGCGCCAGCAGCCGGACAGCCGGGGAGCTGTTTTTT.

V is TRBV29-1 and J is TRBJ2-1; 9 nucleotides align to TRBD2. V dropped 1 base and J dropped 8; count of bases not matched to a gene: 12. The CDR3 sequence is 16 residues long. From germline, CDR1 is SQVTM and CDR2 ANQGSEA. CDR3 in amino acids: CSVEGGPSGGSDEQFF. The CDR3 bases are TGCAGCGTTGAAGGAGGCCCCAGCGGGGGGTCAGATGAGCAGTTCTTC.

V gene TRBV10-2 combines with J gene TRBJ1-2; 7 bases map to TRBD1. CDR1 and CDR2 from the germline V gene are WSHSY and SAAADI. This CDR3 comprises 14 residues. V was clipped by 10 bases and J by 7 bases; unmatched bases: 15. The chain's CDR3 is CANLPGTAGGGYTF. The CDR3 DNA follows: TGCGCCAACCTCCCTGGGACAGCCGGGGGTGGCTACACCTTC.

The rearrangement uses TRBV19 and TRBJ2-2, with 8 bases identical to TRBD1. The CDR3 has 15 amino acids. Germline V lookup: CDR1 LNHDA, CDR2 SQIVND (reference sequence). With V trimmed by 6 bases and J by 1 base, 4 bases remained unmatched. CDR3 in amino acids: CASRTGQENTGELFF. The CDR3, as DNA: TGTGCCAGTAGGACGGGACAGGAGAACACCGGGGAGCTGTTTTTT. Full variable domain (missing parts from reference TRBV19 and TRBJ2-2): DGGITQSPKYLFRKEGQNVTLSCEQNLNHDAMYWYRQDPGQGLRLIYYSQIVNDFQKGDIAEGYSVSREKKESFPLTVTSAQKNPTAFYLCASRTGQENTGELFFGEGSRLTVL.

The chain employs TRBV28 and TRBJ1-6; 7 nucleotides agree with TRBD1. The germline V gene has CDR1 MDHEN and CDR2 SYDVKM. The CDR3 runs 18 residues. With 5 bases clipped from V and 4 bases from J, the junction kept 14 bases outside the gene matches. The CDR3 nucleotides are TGTGCCAGCAGTCCGTTAACAGGGGATCTTAATTATAATTCACCCCTCCACTTT. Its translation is CASSPLTGDLNYNSPLHF.

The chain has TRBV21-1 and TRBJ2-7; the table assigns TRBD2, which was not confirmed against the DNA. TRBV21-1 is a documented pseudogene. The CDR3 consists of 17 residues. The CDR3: CASSIAMRDPGLYEQYF. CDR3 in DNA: TGTGCCAGCAGCATTGCCATGCGGGACCCAGGATTATACGAGCAGTACTTC.

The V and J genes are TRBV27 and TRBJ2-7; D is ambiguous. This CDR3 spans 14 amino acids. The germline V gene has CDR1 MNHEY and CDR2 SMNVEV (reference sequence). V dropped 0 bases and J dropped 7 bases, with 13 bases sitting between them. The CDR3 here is CASSLSSVTKEQYF. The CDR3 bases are TGTGCCAGCAGTTTATCGTCGGTAACTAAAGAGCAGTACTTC.

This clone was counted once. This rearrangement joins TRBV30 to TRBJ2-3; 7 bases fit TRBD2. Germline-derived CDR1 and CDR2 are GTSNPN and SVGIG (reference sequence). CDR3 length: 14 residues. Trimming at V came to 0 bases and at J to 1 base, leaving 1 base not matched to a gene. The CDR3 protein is CAWSVLAGTDTQYF. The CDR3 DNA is TGTGCCTGGAGTGTCCTAGCGGGCACAGATACGCAGTATTTT.

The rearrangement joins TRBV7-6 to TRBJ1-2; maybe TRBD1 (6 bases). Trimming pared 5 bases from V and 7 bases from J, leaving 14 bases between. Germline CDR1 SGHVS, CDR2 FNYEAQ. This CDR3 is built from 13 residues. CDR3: CASSPLRGGGYTF. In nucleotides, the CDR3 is TGTGCCAGCAGCCCCCTTAGAGGGGGTGGCTACACCTTC.

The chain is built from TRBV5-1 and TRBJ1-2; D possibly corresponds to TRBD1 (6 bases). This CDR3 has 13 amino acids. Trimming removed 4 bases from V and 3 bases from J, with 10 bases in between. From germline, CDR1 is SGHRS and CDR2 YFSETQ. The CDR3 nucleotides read TGCGCCAGCAGCCTACAGGGAGACTATGGCTACACCTTC. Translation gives CASSLQGDYGYTF.

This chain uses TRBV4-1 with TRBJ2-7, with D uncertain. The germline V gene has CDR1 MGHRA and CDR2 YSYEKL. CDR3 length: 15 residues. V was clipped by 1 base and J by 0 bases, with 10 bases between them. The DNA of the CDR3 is TGCGCCAGCAGCCAAGTTTTGTCGGACTCCTACGAGCAGTACTTC. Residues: CASSQVLSDSYEQYF.